A single sample gave rise to the 8 T cell receptor beta chains below, sequenced in a study of early T cells in non-severe SARS-CoV-2 infection. A single record per CDR3 protein comes from TCRdb applying MiXCR to the 5' RACE reads. The data contain approximately 98,000 distinct CDR3 sequences, 9% to 13% of them singletons. The sequenced sample consisted of whole blood. These receptors came from an adult who was a healthcare worker with PCR-confirmed SARS-CoV-2 infection or an uninfected control (not recorded which).

The chain combines TRBV9 with TRBJ2-5, with D perhaps TRBD2 (6 bases). The CDR3 sequence is 14 residues long. Trimming pared 3 bases from V and 2 bases from J, leaving 11 bases between. Germline-derived CDR1 and CDR2 are SGDLS and YYNGEE. The CDR3 DNA is TGTGCCAGCAGCGCACTAGCATCGCAAGAGACCCAGTACTTC. It codes for CASSALASQETQYF.

This chain links TRBV7-3 with TRBJ1-1; D remains ambiguous. Trimming shortened V by 2 bases and J by 3 bases, and 13 bases separated the two germline ends. This CDR3 spans 15 amino acids. CDR1 and CDR2 from the germline V gene are SGHTA and FQGTGA. CDR3 loop: CASSLGPGSDTEAFF. DNA for the CDR3: TGTGCCAGCAGCTTAGGTCCGGGGTCCGACACTGAAGCTTTCTTT.

Here the CDR3 reads CASSSYSAAGLLYGYTF. The CDR3 nucleotides read TGTGCCAGCAGCTCCTACTCCGCTGCGGGGTTGCTATATGGCTACACCTTC. This sequence joins TRBV11-2 and TRBJ1-2; D is uncertain. CDR1 is SGHAT and CDR2 is FQNNGV in the germline V gene. Trimming stripped 4 bases from V and 5 bases from J, with 23 bases between. The CDR3 is 17 residues long.

This clonotype was counted between two and nine times. The chain carries TRBV29-1 and TRBJ2-3, with D maybe TRBD1 (7 bases). The CDR3 runs 15 residues. The germline gives CDR1 SQVTM, CDR2 ANQGSEA. V lost 8 bases and J lost 0, with 18 bases in between. The CDR3: CSTRGGGKSTDTQYF. As DNA, the CDR3 is TGCAGCACCCGAGGAGGGGGCAAGAGCACAGATACGCAGTATTTT.

The chain is built from TRBV30 and TRBJ1-2, with 8 bases matching TRBD1. This CDR3 is built from 14 residues. V lost 1 base and J lost 4; bases outside the gene matches: 5. Germline V lookup: CDR1 GTSNPN, CDR2 SVGIG (reference sequence). The CDR3 loop reads CAWSARGLGYGYTF. DNA for the CDR3: TGTGCCTGGAGTGCCAGGGGGCTGGGCTATGGCTACACCTTC.

The chain employs TRBV5-4 and TRBJ1-2; D is ambiguous. This CDR3 contains 13 residues. Per germline, CDR1 SGHNT and CDR2 YYREEE (reference sequence). Deletions cut 0 bases from V and 5 bases from J, with 8 bases between. The chain's CDR3 is CASSLVGDYGYTF. DNA for the CDR3: TGTGCCAGCAGCTTGGTCGGGGATTATGGCTACACCTTC. Combining the CDR3 with reference TRBV5-4 and TRBJ1-2 gives the whole variable domain ETGVTQSPTHLIKTRGQQVTLRCSSQSGHNTVSWYQQALGQGPQFIFQYYREEENGRGNFPPRFSGLQFPNYSSELNVNALELDDSALYLCASSLVGDYGYTFGSGTRLTVV.

This clonotype was counted a few times. The chain recombines TRBV30 with TRBJ2-2; 15 bases are shared with TRBD2. Losses at the gene ends were 5 bases for V and 0 bases for J; bases not matched to a gene: 4. Looked up from germline, CDR1 is GTSNPN and CDR2 is SVGIG (reference sequence). The CDR3 totals 17 residues. The CDR3 sequence: CAWAGLAGGTNTGELFF. The CDR3 DNA follows: TGTGCCTGGGCGGGACTAGCGGGAGGAACGAACACCGGGGAGCTGTTTTTT.

The rearrangement uses TRBV27 and TRBJ1-2, with D perhaps TRBD1 (6 bases). The CDR3 is 13 residues long. Deletions cut 5 bases from V and 10 bases from J, with 17 bases between. Germline CDR1 is MNHEY and CDR2 is SMNVEV (reference sequence). The CDR3 protein is CASSISGHPSYTF. For the CDR3, the DNA is TGTGCCAGCAGTATCTCGGGACACCCTTCCTACACCTTC.